The clone carrying this T cell receptor (beta chain) appeared a few times. The antigen is undetermined. These data are taken from a study of blood T cells in healthy people across ages. The study, taken as a whole, reports: It was the long-lived donors that had more naive CD4+ cells and higher diversity than aged donors.

Trimming took 0 bases from V and 5 from J, leaving 10 bases between them. This CDR3 is built from 14 residues. Then a second PCR, running roughly 7 to 11 cycles, was carried out with a sample-barcoded 5' primer and a J-beta primer mix. A tag from a template-switch adaptor with 12 random nucleotides marked each cDNA molecule. No fewer than 3 million CDR3-containing paired-end reads came from each sample. One entry per CDR3 protein results from TCRdb running MiXCR on the 5' RACE reads. The sample lists hundreds of thousands of distinct CDR3 sequences; 58% were seen once. This receptor was taken from a man under 40 in good health. J is TRBJ1-1 and V is TRBV12-3 or TRBV12-4, with D perhaps TRBD1 (5 bases). Sequencing was performed on blood. In DNA, the CDR3 is TGTGCCAGCAGTTTAGCGGGGGGGAGGACTGAAGCTTTCTTT. This translates into CASSLAGGRTEAFF.